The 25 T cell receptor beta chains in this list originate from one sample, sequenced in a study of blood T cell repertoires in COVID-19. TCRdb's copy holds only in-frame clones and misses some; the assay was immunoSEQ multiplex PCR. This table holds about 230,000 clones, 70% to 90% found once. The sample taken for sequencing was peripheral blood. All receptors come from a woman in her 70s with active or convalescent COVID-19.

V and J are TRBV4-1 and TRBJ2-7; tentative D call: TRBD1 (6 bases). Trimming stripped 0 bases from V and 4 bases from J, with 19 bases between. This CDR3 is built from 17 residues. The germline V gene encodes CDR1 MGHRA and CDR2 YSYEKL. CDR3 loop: CASSQDLLQGVIYEQYF. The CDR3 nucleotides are TGCGCCAGCAGCCAAGATCTTTTACAGGGCGTCATTTACGAGCAGTACTTC.

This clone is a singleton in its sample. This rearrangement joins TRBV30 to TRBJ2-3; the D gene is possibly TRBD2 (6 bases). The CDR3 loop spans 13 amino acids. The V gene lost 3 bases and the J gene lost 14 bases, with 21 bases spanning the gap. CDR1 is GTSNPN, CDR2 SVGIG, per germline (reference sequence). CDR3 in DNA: TGTGCCTGGAGCAGGGCGGAGGAGGGGCCACGGTATTTT. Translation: CAWSRAEEGPRYF.

CDR3: CASSLAATGNYGYTF. CDR3 bases: TGTGCCAGCAGCTTAGCGGCAACAGGGAACTATGGCTACACCTTC. The chain is built from TRBV7-2 and TRBJ1-2; D is perhaps TRBD1 (6 bases). The length of the CDR3 is 15 residues. V shed 0 bases and J shed 2 bases, with 10 bases lying between them. CDR1 SGHTA and CDR2 FQGNSA come from the germline V gene.

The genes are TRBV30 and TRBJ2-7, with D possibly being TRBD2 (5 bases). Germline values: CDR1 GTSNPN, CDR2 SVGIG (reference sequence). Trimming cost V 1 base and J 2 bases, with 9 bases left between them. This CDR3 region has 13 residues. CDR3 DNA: TGTGCCTGGAGTGCGCACGGGACCTACGAGCAGTACTTC. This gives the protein CAWSAHGTYEQYF.

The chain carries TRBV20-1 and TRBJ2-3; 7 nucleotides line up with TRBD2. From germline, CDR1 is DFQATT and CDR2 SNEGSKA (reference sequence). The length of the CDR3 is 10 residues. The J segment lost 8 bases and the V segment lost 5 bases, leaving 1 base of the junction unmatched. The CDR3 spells CSASSGTQYF. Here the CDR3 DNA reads TGCAGTGCTTCTAGCGGTACGCAGTATTTT.

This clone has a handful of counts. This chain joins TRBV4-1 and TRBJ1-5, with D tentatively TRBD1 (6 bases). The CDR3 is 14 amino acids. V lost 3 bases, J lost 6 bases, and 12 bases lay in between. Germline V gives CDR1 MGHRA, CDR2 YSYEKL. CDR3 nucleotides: TGCGCCAGCAGCCAGGGGACACTGGGTCAGCCCCAGCATTTT. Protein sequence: CASSQGTLGQPQHF.

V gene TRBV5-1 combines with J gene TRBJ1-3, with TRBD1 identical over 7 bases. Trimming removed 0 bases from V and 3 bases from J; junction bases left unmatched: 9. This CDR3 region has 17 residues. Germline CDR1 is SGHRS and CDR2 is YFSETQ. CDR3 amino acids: CASSLGFEGAFGNTIYF. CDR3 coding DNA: TGCGCCAGCAGCTTGGGGTTCGAGGGGGCATTTGGAAACACCATATATTTT. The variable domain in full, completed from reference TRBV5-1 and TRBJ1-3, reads KAGVTQTPRYLIKTRGQQVTLSCSPISGHRSVSWYQQTPGQGLQFLFEYFSETQRNKGNFPGRFSGRQFSNSRSEMNVSTLELGDSALYLCASSLGFEGAFGNTIYFGEGSWLTVV.

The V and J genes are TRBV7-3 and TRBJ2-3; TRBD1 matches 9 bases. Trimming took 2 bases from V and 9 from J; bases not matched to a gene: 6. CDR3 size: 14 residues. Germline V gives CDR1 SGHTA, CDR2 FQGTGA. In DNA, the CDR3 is TGTGCCAGCAGCTTACGAAGGGGGACAGGGACGCAGTATTTT. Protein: CASSLRRGTGTQYF.

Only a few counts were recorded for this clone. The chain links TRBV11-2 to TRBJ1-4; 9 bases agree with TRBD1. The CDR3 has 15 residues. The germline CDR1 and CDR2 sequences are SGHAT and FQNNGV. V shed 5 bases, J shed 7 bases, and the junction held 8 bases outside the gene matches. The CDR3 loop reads CASSPFDRGIEKLFF. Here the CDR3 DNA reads TGTGCCAGCAGCCCCTTTGACAGGGGGATTGAAAAACTGTTTTTT.

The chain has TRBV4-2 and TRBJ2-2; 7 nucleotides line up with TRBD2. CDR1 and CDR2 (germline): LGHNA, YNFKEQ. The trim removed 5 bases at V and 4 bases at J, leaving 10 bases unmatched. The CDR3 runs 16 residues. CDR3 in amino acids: CASSSLAEPRTGELFF. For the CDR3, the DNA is TGTGCCAGCAGCTCCCTAGCGGAGCCCCGCACCGGGGAGCTGTTTTTT.

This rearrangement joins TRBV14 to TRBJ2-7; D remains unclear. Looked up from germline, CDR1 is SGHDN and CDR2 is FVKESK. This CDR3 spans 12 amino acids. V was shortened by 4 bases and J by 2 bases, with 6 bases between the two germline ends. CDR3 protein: CASSRVPYEQYF. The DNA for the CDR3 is TGTGCCAGCAGCCGAGTTCCCTACGAGCAGTACTTC.

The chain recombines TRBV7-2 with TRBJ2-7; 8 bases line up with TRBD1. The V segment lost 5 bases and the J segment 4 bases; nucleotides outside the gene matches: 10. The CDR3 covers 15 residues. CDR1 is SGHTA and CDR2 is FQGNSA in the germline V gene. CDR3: CASSLAGQGVYEQYF. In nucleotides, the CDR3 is TGTGCCAGCAGCCTCGCCGGACAGGGTGTATACGAGCAGTACTTC.

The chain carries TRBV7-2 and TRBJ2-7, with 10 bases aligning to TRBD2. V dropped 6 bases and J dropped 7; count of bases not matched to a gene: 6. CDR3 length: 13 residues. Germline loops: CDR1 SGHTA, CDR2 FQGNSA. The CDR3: CASRASGGGEQYF. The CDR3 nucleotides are TGTGCCAGCAGGGCTAGCGGGGGAGGGGAGCAGTACTTC.

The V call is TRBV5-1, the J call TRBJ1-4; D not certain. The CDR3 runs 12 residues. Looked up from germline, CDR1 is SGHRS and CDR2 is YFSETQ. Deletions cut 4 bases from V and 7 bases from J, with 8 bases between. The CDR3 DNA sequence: TGCGCCAGCAGCCCCGACACTGAAAAACTGTTTTTT. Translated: CASSPDTEKLFF.

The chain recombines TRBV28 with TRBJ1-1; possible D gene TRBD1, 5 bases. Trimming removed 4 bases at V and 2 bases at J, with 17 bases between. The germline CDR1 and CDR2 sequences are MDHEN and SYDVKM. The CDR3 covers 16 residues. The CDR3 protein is CASSYTPQGLNTEAFF. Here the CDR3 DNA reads TGTGCCAGCAGTTATACGCCGCAGGGACTAAACACTGAAGCTTTCTTT.

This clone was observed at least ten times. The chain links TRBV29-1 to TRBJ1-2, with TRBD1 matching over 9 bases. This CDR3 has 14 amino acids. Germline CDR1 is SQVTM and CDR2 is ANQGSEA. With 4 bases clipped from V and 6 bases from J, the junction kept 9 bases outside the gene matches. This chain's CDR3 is CSVGNRGRYNGYTF. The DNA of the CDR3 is TGCAGCGTTGGAAACAGGGGGCGCTATAATGGCTACACCTTC. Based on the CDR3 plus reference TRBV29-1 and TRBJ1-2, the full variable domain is SAVISQKPSRDICQRGTSLTIQCQVDSQVTMMFWYRQQPGQSLTLIATANQGSEATYESGFVIDKFPISRPNLTFSTLTVSNMSPEDSSIYLCSVGNRGRYNGYTFGSGTRLTVV.

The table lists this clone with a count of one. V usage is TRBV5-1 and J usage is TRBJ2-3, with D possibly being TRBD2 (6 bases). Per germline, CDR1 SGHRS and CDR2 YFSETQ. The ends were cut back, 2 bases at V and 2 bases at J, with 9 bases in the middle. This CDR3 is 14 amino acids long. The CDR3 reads CASSFVLATDTQYF. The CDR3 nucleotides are TGCGCCAGCAGCTTCGTACTAGCCACAGATACGCAGTATTTT.

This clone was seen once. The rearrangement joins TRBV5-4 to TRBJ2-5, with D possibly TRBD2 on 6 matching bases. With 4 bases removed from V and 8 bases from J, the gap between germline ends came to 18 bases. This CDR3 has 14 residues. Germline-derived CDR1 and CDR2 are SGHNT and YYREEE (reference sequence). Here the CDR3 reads CASSPPSARHTQYF. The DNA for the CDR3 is TGTGCCAGCAGCCCCCCTAGCGCTCGCCATACCCAGTACTTC.

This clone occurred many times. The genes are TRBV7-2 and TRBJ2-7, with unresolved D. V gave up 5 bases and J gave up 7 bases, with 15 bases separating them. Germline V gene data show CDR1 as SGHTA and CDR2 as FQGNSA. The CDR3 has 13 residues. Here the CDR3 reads CASSVGYLREQYF. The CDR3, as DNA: TGTGCCAGCAGCGTCGGCTACTTGCGGGAGCAGTACTTC.

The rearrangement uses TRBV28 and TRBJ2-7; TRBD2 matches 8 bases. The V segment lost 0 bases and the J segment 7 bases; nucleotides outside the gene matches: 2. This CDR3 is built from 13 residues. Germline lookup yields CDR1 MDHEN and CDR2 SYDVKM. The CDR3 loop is CASSLWLAGEQYF. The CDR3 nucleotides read TGTGCCAGCAGTTTATGGCTAGCGGGTGAGCAGTACTTC. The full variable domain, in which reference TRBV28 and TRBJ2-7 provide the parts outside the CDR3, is DVKVTQSSRYLVKRTGEKVFLECVQDMDHENMFWYRQDPGLGLRLIYFSYDVKMKEKGDIPEGYSVSREKKERFSLILESASTNQTSMYLCASSLWLAGEQYFGPGTRLTVT.

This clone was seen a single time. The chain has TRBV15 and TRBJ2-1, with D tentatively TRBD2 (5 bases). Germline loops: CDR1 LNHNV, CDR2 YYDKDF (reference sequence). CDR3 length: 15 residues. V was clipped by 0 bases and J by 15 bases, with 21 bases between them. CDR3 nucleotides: TGTGCCACCAGCAGAGAAACCCGGGGTGAAGACCTACGGTTCTTC. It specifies CATSRETRGEDLRFF.

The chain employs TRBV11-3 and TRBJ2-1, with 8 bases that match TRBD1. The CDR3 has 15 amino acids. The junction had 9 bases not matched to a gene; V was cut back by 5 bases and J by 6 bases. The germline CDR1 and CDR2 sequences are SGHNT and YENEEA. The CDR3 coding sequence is TGTGCCAGCAGCCGACAGGGGTCCGGGGGCAATGAGCAGTTCTTC. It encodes CASSRQGSGGNEQFF. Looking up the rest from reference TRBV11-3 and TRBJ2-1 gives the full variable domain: EAGVVQSPRYKIIEKKQPVAFWCNPISGHNTLYWYLQNLGQGPELLIRYENEEAVDDSQLPKDRFSAERLKGVDSTLKIQPAELGDSAVYLCASSRQGSGGNEQFFGPGTRLTVL.

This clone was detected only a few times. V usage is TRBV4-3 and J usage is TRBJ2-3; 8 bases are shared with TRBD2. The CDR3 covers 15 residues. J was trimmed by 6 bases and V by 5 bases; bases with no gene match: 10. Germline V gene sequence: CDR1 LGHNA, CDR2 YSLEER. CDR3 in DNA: TGCGCCAGCAGCGCAGCGGGAGAGGGAGGTGATACGCAGTATTTT. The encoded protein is CASSAAGEGGDTQYF.

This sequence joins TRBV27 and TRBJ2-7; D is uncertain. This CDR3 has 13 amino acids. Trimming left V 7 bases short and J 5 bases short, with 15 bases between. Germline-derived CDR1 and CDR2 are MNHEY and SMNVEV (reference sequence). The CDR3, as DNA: TGTGCCAGCACCACCTGGGCAGGCGACGAGCAGTACTTC. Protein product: CASTTWAGDEQYF.

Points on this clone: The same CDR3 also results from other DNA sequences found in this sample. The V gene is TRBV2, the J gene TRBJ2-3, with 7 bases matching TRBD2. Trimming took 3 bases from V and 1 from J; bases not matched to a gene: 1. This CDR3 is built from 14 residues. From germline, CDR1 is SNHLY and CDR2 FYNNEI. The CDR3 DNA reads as TGTGCCAGCAGTGAGGGGAGGGGCACAGATACGCAGTATTTT. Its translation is CASSEGRGTDTQYF.